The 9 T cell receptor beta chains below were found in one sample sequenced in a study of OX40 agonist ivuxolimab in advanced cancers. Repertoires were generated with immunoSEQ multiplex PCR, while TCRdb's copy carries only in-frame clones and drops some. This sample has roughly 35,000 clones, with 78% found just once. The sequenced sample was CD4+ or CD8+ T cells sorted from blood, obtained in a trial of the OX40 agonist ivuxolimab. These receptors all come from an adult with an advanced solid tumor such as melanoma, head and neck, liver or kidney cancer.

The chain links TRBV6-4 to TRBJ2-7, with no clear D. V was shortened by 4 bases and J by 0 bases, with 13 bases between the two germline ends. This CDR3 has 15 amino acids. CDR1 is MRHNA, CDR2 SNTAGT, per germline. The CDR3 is CASSGRLPGSYEQYF. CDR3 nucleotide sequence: TGTGCCAGCAGTGGGCGACTCCCAGGCTCCTACGAGCAGTACTTC.

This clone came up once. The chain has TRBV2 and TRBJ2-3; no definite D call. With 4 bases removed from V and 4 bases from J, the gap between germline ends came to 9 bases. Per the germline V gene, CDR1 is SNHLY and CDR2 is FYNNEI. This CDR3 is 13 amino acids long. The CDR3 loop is CASSATVADTQYF. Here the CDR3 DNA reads TGTGCCAGCAGTGCAACGGTGGCAGATACGCAGTATTTT. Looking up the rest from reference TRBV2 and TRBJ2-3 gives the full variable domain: EPEVTQTPSHQVTQMGQEVILRCVPISNHLYFYWYRQILGQKVEFLVSFYNNEISEKSEIFDDQFSVERPDGSNFTLKIRSTKLEDSAMYFCASSATVADTQYFGPGTRLTVL.

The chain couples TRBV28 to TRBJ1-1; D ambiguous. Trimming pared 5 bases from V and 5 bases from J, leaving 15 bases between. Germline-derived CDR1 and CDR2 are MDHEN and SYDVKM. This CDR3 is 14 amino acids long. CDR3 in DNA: TGTGCCAGCAGTCCGACCGGGATGGGGACTGAAGCTTTCTTT. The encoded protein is CASSPTGMGTEAFF.

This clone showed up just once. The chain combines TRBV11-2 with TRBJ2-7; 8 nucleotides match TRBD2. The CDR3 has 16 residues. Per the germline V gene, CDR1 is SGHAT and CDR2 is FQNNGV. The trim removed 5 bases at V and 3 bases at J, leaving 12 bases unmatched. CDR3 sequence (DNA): TGTGCCAGCAGCCCCCTTGGACTAGCCATTCACTACGAGCAGTACTTC. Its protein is CASSPLGLAIHYEQYF.

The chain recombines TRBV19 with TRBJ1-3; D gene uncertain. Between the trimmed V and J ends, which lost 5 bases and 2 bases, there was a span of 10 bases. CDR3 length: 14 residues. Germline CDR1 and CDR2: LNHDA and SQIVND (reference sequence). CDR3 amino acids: CASSPRRTGNTIYF. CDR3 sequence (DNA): TGTGCCAGTAGTCCACGACGGACTGGAAACACCATATATTTT.

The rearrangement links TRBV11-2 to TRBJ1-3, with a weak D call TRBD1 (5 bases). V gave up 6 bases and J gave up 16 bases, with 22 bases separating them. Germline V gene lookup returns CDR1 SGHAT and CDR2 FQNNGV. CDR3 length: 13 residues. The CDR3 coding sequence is TGTGCCAGCAGACGAGGAGATCGGGGCCCGGAGTATTTT. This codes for CASRRGDRGPEYF. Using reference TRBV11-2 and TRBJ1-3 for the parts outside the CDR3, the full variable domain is EAGVAQSPRYKIIEKRQSVAFWCNPISGHATLYWYQQILGQGPKLLIQFQNNGVVDDSQLPKDRFSAERLKGVDSTLKIQPAKLEDSAVYLCASRRGDRGPEYFGEGSWLTVV.

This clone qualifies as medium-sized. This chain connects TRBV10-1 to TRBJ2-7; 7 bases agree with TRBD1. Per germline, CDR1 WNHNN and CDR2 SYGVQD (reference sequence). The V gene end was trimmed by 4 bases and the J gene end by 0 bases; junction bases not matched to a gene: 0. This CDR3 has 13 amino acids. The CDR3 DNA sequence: TGCGCCAGCAGTGGGGACAGCTCCTACGAGCAGTACTTC. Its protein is CASSGDSSYEQYF.

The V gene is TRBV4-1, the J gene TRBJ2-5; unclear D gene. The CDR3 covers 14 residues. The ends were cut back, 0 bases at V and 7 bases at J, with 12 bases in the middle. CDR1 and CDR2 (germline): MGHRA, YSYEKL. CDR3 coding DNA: TGCGCCAGCAGCCAAGAATTTCCGGCCCCGACCCAGTACTTC. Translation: CASSQEFPAPTQYF.

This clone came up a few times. CDR3 bases: TGCGCCAGCAGCCCATTTGACAGCTCTGGAAACACCATATATTTT. Protein: CASSPFDSSGNTIYF. V usage is TRBV5-1 and J usage is TRBJ1-3; D possibly corresponds to TRBD1 (5 bases). This CDR3 region has 15 residues. Germline CDR1 and CDR2: SGHRS and YFSETQ. V was shortened by 4 bases and J by 0 bases, with 11 bases between the two germline ends. The full variable domain, its missing parts supplied by reference TRBV5-1 and TRBJ1-3, is KAGVTQTPRYLIKTRGQQVTLSCSPISGHRSVSWYQQTPGQGLQFLFEYFSETQRNKGNFPGRFSGRQFSNSRSEMNVSTLELGDSALYLCASSPFDSSGNTIYFGEGSWLTVV.